These T cell receptor beta chains were read from a single sample in a study of blood T cell repertoires in COVID-19. Using immunoSEQ multiplex PCR, the repertoire was profiled, and TCRdb retains in-frame clones only, with some absent. The data hold some 320,000 clones, with 90% observed a single time. Input material: PBMCs or T cells enriched from blood (not recorded which). The receptors here all came from a man aged 55 to 69 who had recovered from COVID-19. Each CDR3 is given without its conserved first and last residue. Rows give clone size only sometimes, using once, few, many, or a class for an expanded clone.

j_gene: TRBJ1-1
abundance: NA
v_gene: TRBV11-2
CDR3aa: ASTQGTYRGTEAF

j_gene: TRBJ2-1
abundance: NA
v_gene: TRBV24-1
CDR3aa: ATSDSMLQRTSGRAQGEQF

j_gene: TRBJ1-2
abundance: NA
v_gene: TRBV7-8
CDR3aa: ASSPPGNYGYT

j_gene: TRBJ1-5
abundance: NA
v_gene: TRBV3-1/TRBV3-2
CDR3aa: ASSRGQVSNQPQH

j_gene: TRBJ2-7
abundance: NA
v_gene: TRBV4-3
CDR3aa: ASSQLTSGGTYEQY

j_gene: TRBJ2-1
abundance: NA
v_gene: TRBV12-3/TRBV12-4
CDR3aa: ASRNLENEQF

j_gene: TRBJ1-6
abundance: NA
v_gene: TRBV30
CDR3aa: AWSLGGGNSPLH

j_gene: TRBJ1-3
abundance: NA
v_gene: TRBV9
CDR3aa: ASSVQGAGGVNTIY

j_gene: TRBJ2-3
abundance: NA
v_gene: TRBV5-5
CDR3aa: ASSLSATSTDTQY

j_gene: TRBJ1-2
abundance: NA
v_gene: TRBV9
CDR3aa: ASSVHPDRDMYGYT

j_gene: TRBJ1-1
abundance: NA
v_gene: TRBV5-1
CDR3aa: ASSEPGGIRTEAF

j_gene: TRBJ1-1
abundance: NA
v_gene: TRBV19
CDR3aa: ASSIDGGYTEAF

j_gene: TRBJ2-2
abundance: NA
v_gene: TRBV2
CDR3aa: ASSERRDGLF

j_gene: TRBJ1-5
abundance: few
v_gene: TRBV15
CDR3aa: ATAGFSNQPQH

j_gene: TRBJ2-5
abundance: once
v_gene: TRBV7-3
CDR3aa: ASRESAGGQETQY

j_gene: TRBJ2-1
abundance: NA
v_gene: TRBV7-2
CDR3aa: ASSLLVEQF

j_gene: TRBJ2-1
abundance: NA
v_gene: TRBV14
CDR3aa: ASSQDPFRGPYNEQF

j_gene: TRBJ2-7
abundance: NA
v_gene: TRBV13
CDR3aa: ASSLVRGKTGAIREQY

j_gene: TRBJ2-1
abundance: NA
v_gene: TRBV5-3
CDR3aa: ARSWIQGNNEQF

j_gene: TRBJ2-7
abundance: once
v_gene: TRBV12-5
CDR3aa: ASGLAGAYEQY

j_gene: TRBJ1-2
abundance: NA
v_gene: TRBV5-8
CDR3aa: ASSLDMNYGYT

j_gene: TRBJ1-2
abundance: NA
v_gene: TRBV7-8
CDR3aa: ASSLNSYGYT

j_gene: TRBJ1-1
abundance: once
v_gene: TRBV5-1
CDR3aa: ASSSQGGVTEAF

j_gene: TRBJ1-4
abundance: once
v_gene: TRBV4-2
CDR3aa: ASSQDLMQGGEKLF

j_gene: TRBJ1-6
abundance: NA
v_gene: TRBV7-8
CDR3aa: ASSLNNRDSNSPLH